The TCR beta chain under discussion was sequenced for a study of regulatory T cells in long-lasting Graves disease. As to time point: newly diagnosed GD, antithyroid drugs for less than 3 months. The TCR library used RNA extracted from PBMCs. Assembly of TCR beta libraries relied on iRepertoire HTBI primers together with Arm-PCR of CDR3 regions. TCRdb itself ran the multiplex PCR reads through MiXCR, one entry per CDR3 protein. Of around 420,000 distinct CDR3 sequences listed, about 16% are singletons. This clonotype was seen repeatedly, ten times or more. This CDR3 is built from 15 residues. CDR1 LGHDT and CDR2 YNNKEL come from the germline V gene (reference sequence). Trimming removed 10 bases from V and 2 bases from J, with 19 bases in between.

The rearrangement uses TRBV3-1 and TRBJ2-3; D is possibly TRBD1 or TRBD2 (6 bases each). The clonotype was recovered from a female donor with Graves disease. The sequencing used peripheral blood mononuclear cells (PBMCs), collected at new diagnosis, from a patient treated with antithyroid drugs. The CDR3 sequence is CATSGEGLPTDTQYF. DNA for the CDR3: TGTGCCACCTCAGGGGAAGGACTACCCACAGATACGCAGTATTTT.